This TCR beta chain was observed in a study of metastatic and nonmetastatic thyroid tumors (dated by TCRdb to 2018 to 2020). About the study as a whole: Repertoires were compared across peripheral blood and tumor or nodule tissue samples from malignant and benign thyroid patients. General conclusions and limits of the study: In both blood and tumor samples, malignant tumors were reported to have significantly higher TCR beta diversity than benign nodules.

None of the patients had been given any treatment before thyroid surgery. The study retrospectively analysed patient clinical samples collected from about 2012 to 2018 using T-cell receptor beta sequencing. This clone was picked up a small number of times. Its antigen remains undetermined. Per-base quality was not reported, and no clone a single base away is much larger than it. The library was built by means of PCR. This sample was sequenced with an Illumina HiSeq 4000. High-throughput sequencing was used to profile the CDR3 region of the TCR beta-chain in every patient. The authors' analysis ran thus. A classifier to discriminate distant-metastatic papillary thyroid cancer patients was built from CDR3 differences across clinicopathological groups. To measure repertoire diversity the researchers used the Shannon index, while the Morisita-Horn index served to gauge how similar the tumor and blood repertoires were. TCRdb trimmed public reads at Q25 via fastp, called clones via MiXCR and kept in-frame beta chains. V and J calls and clone size were set by TCRdb, not the authors. For this sample the table gives about 20,000 clones, of which around 30% were detected only once. Around a sixth of the sample is held by the ten biggest clonotypes.

Sequencing was done on a sample of tumor tissue. This clonotype originated in a female donor with papillary thyroid cancer or a benign thyroid nodule (not recorded which). Some clones in this sample may be carry-over from other donors' samples.

The CDR3 protein: CASRPWGGSDEQYF. The nucleotides are TGTGCCAGCAGACCCTGGGGCGGGAGCGACGAGCAGTACTTC. Rearrangement joined TRBV27 to TRBJ2-7; the junction holds 7 bases that match TRBD2. Trimmed from V: 6 bases; trimmed from J: 5 bases; junction bases lacking a gene match: 10. The germline V gene (reference sequence) specifies MNHEY as CDR1 and SMNVEV as CDR2. The CDR3 spans 14 residues, from the cysteine through the phenylalanine. Of all the DNA, just the CDR3 is kept, 42 bases in frame from base 1.